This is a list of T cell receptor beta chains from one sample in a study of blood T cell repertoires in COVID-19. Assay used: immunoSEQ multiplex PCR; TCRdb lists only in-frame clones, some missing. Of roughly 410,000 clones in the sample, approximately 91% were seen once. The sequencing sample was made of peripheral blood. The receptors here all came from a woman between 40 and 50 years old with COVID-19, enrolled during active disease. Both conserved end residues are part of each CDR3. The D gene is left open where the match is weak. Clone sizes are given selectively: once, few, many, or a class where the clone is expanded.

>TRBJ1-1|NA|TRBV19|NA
CASGRGTEAFF
TGTGCCAGTGGGAGGGGAACTGAAGCTTTCTTT
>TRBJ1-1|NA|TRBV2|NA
CACQLEGRGQMNTEAFF
TGTGCCTGCCAGCTAGAGGGTAGAGGACAGATGAACACTGAAGCTTTCTTT
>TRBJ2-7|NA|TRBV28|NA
CATRNIRNYEQYF
TGTGCCACGAGGAACATCCGGAACTACGAGCAGTACTTC
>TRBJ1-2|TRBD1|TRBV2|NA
CASSGTGPGGYGYTF
TGTGCCAGCAGTGGGACAGGGCCCGGGGGCTATGGCTACACCTTC
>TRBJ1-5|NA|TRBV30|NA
CAWSVTGFQQPQHF
TGTGCCTGGAGTGTAACAGGGTTTCAGCAGCCCCAGCATTTT
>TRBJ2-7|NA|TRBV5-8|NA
CASSLGGDSYEQYF
TGTGCCAGCAGCTTGGGGGGAGATAGCTACGAGCAGTACTTC
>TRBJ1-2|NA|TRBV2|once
CASSFEQGSGYTF
TGTGCCAGCAGTTTCGAACAGGGTAGCGGCTACACCTTC
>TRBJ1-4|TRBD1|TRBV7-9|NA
CASSLLPTGGKLFF
TGTGCCAGCAGCTTATTGCCGACAGGGGGTAAACTGTTTTTT
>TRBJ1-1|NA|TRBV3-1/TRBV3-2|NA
CASSQAGGGEAFF
TGTGCCAGCAGCCAAGCGGGGGGGGGTGAAGCTTTCTTT
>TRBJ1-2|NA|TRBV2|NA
CASSTKTANYGYTF
TGTGCCAGCAGCACCAAAACAGCTAACTATGGCTACACCTTC
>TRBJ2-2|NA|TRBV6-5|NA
CASNELAPGTGELFF
TGTGCCAGCAACGAACTAGCCCCCGGCACCGGGGAGCTGTTTTTT
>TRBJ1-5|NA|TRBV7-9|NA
CASSFEGRNQPQHF
TGTGCCAGCAGCTTTGAGGGAAGAAATCAGCCCCAGCATTTT
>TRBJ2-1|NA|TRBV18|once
CASHAARTVSNEQFF
TGTGCCAGCCACGCTGCGCGGACAGTAAGCAATGAGCAGTTCTTC
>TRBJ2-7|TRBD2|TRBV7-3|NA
CASSLAGGRNPYEQYF
TGTGCCAGCAGCTTAGCGGGGGGCCGTAATCCCTACGAGCAGTACTTC
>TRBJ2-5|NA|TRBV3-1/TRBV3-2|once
CASSPGAVETQYF
TGTGCCAGCAGCCCAGGGGCCGTGGAGACCCAGTACTTC
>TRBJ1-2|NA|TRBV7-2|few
CASSSPRVSEYGYTF
TGTGCCAGCAGCTCCCCCCGGGTATCGGAATATGGCTACACCTTC
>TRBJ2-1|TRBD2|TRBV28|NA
CASSYRLAGSKFF
TGTGCCAGCAGTTACAGACTAGCGGGATCGAAGTTCTTC
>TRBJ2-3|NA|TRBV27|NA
CASSFYYTDTQYF
TGTGCCAGCAGTTTCTACTACACAGATACGCAGTATTTT
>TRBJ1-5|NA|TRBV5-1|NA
CASSFEGARNQPQHF
TGCGCCAGCAGCTTCGAAGGGGCACGCAATCAGCCCCAGCATTTT
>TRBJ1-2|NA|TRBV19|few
CASSMPGYGYTF
TGTGCCAGTAGTATGCCAGGCTATGGCTACACCTTC
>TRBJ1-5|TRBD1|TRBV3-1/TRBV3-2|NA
CASSHLTGVRDQPQHF
TGTGCCAGCAGCCACCTAACAGGGGTCCGGGATCAGCCCCAGCATTTT
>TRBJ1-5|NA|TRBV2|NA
CASSEALGGGGQPQHF
TGTGCCAGCAGTGAAGCGCTGGGAGGGGGAGGTCAGCCCCAGCATTTT
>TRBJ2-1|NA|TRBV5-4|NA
CASSSGGGAPSSYNEQFF
TGTGCCAGCAGCTCCGGAGGGGGGGCCCCAAGCTCCTACAATGAGCAGTTCTTC
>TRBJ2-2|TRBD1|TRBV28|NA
CASSLIGQGVNTGELFF
TGTGCCAGCAGCTTGATCGGACAGGGGGTGAACACCGGGGAGCTGTTTTTT
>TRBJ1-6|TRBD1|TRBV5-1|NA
CASSLEGQGHSPLHF
TGCGCCAGCAGCTTGGAAGGACAGGGTCACTCACCCCTCCACTTT